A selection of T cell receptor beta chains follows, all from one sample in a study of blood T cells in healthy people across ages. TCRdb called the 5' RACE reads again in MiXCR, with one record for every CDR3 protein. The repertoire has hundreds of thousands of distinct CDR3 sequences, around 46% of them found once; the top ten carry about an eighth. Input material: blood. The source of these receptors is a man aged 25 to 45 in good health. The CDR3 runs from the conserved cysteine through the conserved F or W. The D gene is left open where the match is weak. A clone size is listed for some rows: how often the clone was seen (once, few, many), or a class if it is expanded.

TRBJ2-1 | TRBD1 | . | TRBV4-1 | CASSRDRLGHEQFF | TGCGCCAGCAGCCGGGACAGGTTAGGGCATGAGCAGTTCTTC
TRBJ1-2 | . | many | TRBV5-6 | CASSLSPTAANYGYTF | TGTGCCAGCAGCTTATCTCCGACCGCAGCTAACTATGGCTACACCTTC
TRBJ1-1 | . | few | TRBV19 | CASNAGSTQVAFF | TGTGCCAGTAATGCGGGGTCAACTCAAGTAGCTTTCTTT
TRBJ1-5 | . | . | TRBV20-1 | CSVQPPQSGRGNQPQHF | TGCAGTGTCCAGCCCCCCCAGTCCGGACGGGGCAATCAGCCCCAGCATTTT
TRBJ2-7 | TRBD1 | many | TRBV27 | CASSRTGDEQYF | TGTGCCAGCAGTCGGACAGGGGACGAGCAGTACTTC
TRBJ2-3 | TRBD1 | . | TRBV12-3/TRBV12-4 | CASSSQGVSTDTQYF | TGTGCCAGCAGTAGTCAGGGGGTTAGCACAGATACGCAGTATTTT
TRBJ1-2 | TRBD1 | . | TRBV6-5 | CASSYSVDRGKGYTF | TGTGCCAGCAGTTACTCTGTGGACAGGGGGAAGGGCTACACCTTC
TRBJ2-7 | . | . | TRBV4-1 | CASSQEGLSLEQYF | TGCGCCAGCAGCCAAGAAGGACTCAGCCTTGAGCAGTACTTC
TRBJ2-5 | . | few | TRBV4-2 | CASSQMGGRETQYF | TGTGCCAGCAGCCAGATGGGGGGACGAGAGACCCAGTACTTC
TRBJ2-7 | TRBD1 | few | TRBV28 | CASSGRTGGNYEQYF | TGTGCCAGCAGTGGCCGAACAGGGGGTAACTACGAGCAGTACTTC
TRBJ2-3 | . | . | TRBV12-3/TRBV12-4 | CAISASPNTQSF | TGTGCCATCAGCGCCTCTCCGAATACGCAGTCTTTT
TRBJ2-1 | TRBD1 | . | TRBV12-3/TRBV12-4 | CASSLGTGLEQETQFF | TGTGCCAGCAGTTTGGGGACAGGGCTTGAACAAGAGACCCAGTTCTTC
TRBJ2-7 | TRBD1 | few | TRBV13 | CASSDLTGYEQYF | TGTGCCAGCAGCGACCTGACAGGGTACGAGCAGTACTTC
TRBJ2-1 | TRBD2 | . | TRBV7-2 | CASSLTSGGLLRNEQFF | TGTGCCAGCAGCTTAACTAGCGGGGGCCTTCTACGCAATGAGCAGTTCTTC
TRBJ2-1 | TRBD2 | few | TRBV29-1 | CSVEAGAVYNEQFF | TGCAGCGTGGAAGCGGGGGCCGTCTACAATGAGCAGTTCTTC
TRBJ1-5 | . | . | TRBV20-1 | CSASPPPHGGFGQPQHF | TGCAGTGCTAGCCCCCCCCCCCACGGGGGCTTTGGTCAGCCCCAGCATTTT
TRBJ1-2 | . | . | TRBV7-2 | CASSVDQLYGYTF | TGTGCCAGCAGCGTAGACCAGCTCTATGGCTACACCTTC
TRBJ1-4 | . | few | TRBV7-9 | CASSPPVGGANEKLFF | TGTGCCAGCAGCCCTCCCGTTGGGGGAGCTAATGAAAAACTGTTTTTT
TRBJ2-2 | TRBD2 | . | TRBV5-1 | CASGTSLTGELFF | TGCGCCAGCGGGACTAGCCTGACCGGGGAGCTGTTTTTT
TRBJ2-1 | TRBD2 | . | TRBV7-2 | CASSPAPSGAGSGQFF | TGTGCCAGCAGCCCTGCCCCTAGCGGGGCGGGGTCAGGGCAGTTCTTC
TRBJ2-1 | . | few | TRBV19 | CASISLDNEQFF | TGTGCCAGTATATCACTGGACAATGAGCAGTTCTTC
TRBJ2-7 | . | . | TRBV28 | CASLGGSYNEQYF | TGTGCCAGCCTCGGGGGCTCCTACAATGAGCAGTACTTC
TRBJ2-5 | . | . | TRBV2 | CASRTTGVTQYF | TGTGCCAGCAGGACGACTGGGGTGACCCAGTACTTC
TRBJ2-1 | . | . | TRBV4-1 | CASSQGSRGQFF | TGCGCCAGCAGCCAAGGTTCTAGGGGGCAGTTCTTC
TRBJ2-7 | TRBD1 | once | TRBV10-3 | CAITPTGISYEQYF | TGTGCCATCACCCCGACAGGGATCTCCTACGAGCAGTACTTC
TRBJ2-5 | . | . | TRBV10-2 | CASSDGNGGPAYETQYF | TGCGCCAGCAGTGACGGTAACGGGGGGCCGGCATATGAGACCCAGTACTTC
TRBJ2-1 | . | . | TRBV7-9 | CASSPSGEQFF | TGTGCCAGCAGCCCCAGTGGTGAGCAGTTCTTC
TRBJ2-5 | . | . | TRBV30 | CAWSQGRVKETRYF | TGTGCCTGGAGTCAAGGCAGGGTCAAAGAGACCCGGTACTTC
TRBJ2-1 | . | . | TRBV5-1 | CASSHEGHNEQFF | TGCGCCAGCAGCCATGAGGGTCACAATGAGCAGTTCTTC